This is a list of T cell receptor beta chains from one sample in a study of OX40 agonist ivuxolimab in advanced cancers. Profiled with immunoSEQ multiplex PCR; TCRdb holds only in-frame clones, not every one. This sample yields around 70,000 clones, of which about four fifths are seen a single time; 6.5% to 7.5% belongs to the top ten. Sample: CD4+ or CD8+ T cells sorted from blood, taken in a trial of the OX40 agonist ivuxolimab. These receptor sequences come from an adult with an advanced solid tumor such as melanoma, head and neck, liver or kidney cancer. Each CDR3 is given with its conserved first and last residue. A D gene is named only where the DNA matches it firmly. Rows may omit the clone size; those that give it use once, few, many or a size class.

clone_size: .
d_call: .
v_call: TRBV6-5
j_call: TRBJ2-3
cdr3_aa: CASSLGEFSTDTQYF
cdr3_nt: TGTGCCAGCAGTCTCGGGGAATTCTCCACAGATACGCAGTATTTT

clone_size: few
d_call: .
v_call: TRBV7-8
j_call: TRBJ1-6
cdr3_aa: CASSPKAGTNSPLHF
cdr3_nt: TGTGCCAGCAGCCCCAAGGCAGGGACTAATTCACCCCTCCACTTT

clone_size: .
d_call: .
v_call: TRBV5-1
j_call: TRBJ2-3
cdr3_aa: CASRSGFSTDTQYF
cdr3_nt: TGCGCCAGCAGGTCCGGGTTTAGCACAGATACGCAGTATTTT

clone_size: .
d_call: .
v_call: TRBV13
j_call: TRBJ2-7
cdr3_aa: CASSLYGYEQYF
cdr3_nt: TGTGCCAGCAGCTTGTACGGCTACGAGCAGTACTTC

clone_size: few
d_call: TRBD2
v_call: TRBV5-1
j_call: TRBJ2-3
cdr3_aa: CASSLAGSSDTQYF
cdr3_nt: TGCGCCAGCAGCTTAGCGGGATCGTCAGATACGCAGTATTTT

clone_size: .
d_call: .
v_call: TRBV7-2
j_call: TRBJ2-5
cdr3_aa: CASSETPPGGWETQYF
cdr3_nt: TGTGCCAGCAGCGAAACCCCCCCCGGTGGCTGGGAGACCCAGTACTTC

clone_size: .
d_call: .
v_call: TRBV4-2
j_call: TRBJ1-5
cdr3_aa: CASSLAQTGSATPQHF
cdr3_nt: TGTGCCAGCAGCTTGGCCCAAACAGGGTCGGCGACGCCCCAGCATTTT

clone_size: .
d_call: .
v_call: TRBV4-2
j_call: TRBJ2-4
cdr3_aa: CASSQDLQKNIQYF
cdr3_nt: TGTGCCAGCAGCCAAGATCTTCAGAAAAACATTCAGTACTTC

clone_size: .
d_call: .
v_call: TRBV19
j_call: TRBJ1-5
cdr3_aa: CASSILQAYSNQPQHF
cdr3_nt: TGTGCCAGTAGTATTTTACAGGCCTATAGCAATCAGCCCCAGCATTTT

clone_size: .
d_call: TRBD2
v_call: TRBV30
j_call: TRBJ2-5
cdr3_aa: CAYTSGGAQETQYF
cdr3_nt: TGTGCCTACACTAGCGGGGGGGCCCAAGAGACCCAGTACTTC

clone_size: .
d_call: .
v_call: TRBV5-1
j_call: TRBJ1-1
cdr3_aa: CASSLGPATTNTEAFF
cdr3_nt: TGCGCCAGCAGCTTGGGTCCGGCGACTACGAACACTGAAGCTTTCTTT

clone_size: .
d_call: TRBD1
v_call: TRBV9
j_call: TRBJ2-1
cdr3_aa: CASSVGSWGTGVNEQFF
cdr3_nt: TGTGCCAGCAGCGTAGGATCGTGGGGGACAGGGGTCAATGAGCAGTTCTTC

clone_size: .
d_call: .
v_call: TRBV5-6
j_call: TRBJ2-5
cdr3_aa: CASSLTQQETQYF
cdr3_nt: TGTGCCAGCAGCTTGACACAGCAAGAGACCCAGTACTTC

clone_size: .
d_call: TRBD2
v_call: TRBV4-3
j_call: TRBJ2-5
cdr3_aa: CASSQDKLAGGQETQYF
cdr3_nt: TGCGCCAGCAGCCAAGATAAGCTCGCGGGAGGGCAAGAGACCCAGTACTTC

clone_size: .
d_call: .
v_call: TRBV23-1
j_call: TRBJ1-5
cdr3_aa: CASSKQPQHF
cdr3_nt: TGCGCCAGCAGCAAGCAGCCCCAGCATTTT

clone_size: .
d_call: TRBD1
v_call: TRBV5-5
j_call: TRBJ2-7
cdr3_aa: CASSRQGQIYEQYF
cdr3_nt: TGTGCCAGCAGCCGACAGGGGCAAATTTACGAGCAGTACTTC

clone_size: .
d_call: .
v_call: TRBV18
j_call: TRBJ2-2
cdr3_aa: CASSPQNTGELFF
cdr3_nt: TGTGCCAGCTCACCACAAAACACCGGGGAGCTGTTTTTT

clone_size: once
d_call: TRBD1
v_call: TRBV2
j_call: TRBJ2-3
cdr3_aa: CASSHPTDRASTDTQYF
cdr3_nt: TGTGCCAGCAGTCATCCTACGGACAGGGCTAGCACAGATACGCAGTATTTT

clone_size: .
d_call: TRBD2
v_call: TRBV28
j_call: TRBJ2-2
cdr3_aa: CASRILAGQAGELFF
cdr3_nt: TGTGCCAGCAGGATACTAGCGGGGCAGGCCGGGGAGCTGTTTTTT

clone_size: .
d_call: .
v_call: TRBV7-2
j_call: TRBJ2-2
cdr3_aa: CASSKQGLGTGELFF
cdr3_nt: TGTGCCAGCAGCAAACAGGGCCTCGGCACCGGGGAGCTGTTTTTT